What follows are 3 T cell receptor beta chains derived from one specimen sequenced in a study of blood T cell repertoires in COVID-19 (dated by TCRdb to the early 2020s). The library came from the immunoSEQ multiplex PCR assay. TCRdb holds this immuneACCESS table with in-frame rearrangements only. Some clones are missing; in checked studies, unresolved V genes explain under half, and the rest has no known cause. Here the sample has roughly 290,000 clones; around 91% occur a single time. The ten largest make up less than 2% of the sample. What was sequenced was PBMCs or T cells enriched from blood (not recorded which). The receptors come from a woman aged 18-29 years with acute COVID-19.

The V gene is TRBV5-1, the J gene TRBJ2-7; 7 nucleotides agree with TRBD1. This CDR3 has 15 amino acids. J lost 5 bases, V lost 3 bases, and 11 bases had no gene match. The germline V gene has CDR1 SGHRS and CDR2 YFSETQ. CDR3 coding DNA: TGCGCCAGCAGCTCTAGACAGGGATTGGAGAACGAGCAGTACTTC. Protein product: CASSSRQGLENEQYF.

The V gene is TRBV6-5, the J gene TRBJ2-5; D is possibly TRBD2 (6 bases). The V gene lost 8 bases and the J gene lost 5 bases, with 15 bases spanning the gap. The CDR3 loop spans 13 amino acids. The germline V gene has CDR1 MNHEY and CDR2 SVGAGI. The CDR3 loop reads CASRVGGRETQYF. The CDR3 nucleotides read TGTGCCAGCCGCGTGGGGGGTCGGGAGACCCAGTACTTC.

The rearrangement uses TRBV5-1 and TRBJ2-1; 12 nucleotides match TRBD2. The V segment lost 2 bases and the J segment 7 bases; nucleotides outside the gene matches: 7. The germline CDR1 and CDR2 sequences are SGHRS and YFSETQ. The CDR3 is made up of 16 amino acids. CDR3 region: CASSFRLAGAINEQFF. For the CDR3, the DNA is TGCGCCAGCAGCTTTCGACTAGCGGGAGCGATAAATGAGCAGTTCTTC.